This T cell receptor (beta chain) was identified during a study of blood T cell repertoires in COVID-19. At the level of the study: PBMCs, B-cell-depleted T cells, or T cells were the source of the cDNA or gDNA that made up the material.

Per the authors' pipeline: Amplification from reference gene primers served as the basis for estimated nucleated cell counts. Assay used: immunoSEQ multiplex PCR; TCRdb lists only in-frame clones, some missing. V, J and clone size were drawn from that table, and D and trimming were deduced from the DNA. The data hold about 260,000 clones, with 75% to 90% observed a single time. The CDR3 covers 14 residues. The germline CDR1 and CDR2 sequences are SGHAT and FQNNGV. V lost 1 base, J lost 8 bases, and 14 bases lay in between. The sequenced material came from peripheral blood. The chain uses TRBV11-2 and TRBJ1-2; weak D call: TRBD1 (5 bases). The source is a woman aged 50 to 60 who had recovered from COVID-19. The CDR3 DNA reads TGTGCCAGCAGCTTAGGGGATCGGGAGGGGGGCTACACCTTC. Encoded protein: CASSLGDREGGYTF.